This TCR beta chain was recovered during a study of blood T cell repertoires in COVID-19. Study at large: Sites in the United States, Italy and Spain provided acute and convalescent COVID-19 samples.

Original processing methods: Cell counts per sample came from amplifying reference gene primers. Profiling relied on immunoSEQ multiplex PCR, and the TCRdb table lists in-frame clones only, not all of them. Clone size and V and J calls were adopted from that table, with D and trimming inferred from the DNA. The sample gives around 230,000 clones, 75% to 90% of which show up once; just over 0.7% is in the top ten. This TCR derives from a man in his forties with acute or convalescent COVID-19. The material sequenced was peripheral blood.

The CDR3 sequence is CASSPAIGTALTDTQYF. Written as DNA, the CDR3 is TGCGCCAGCAGCCCGGCTATAGGGACAGCCTTAACAGATACGCAGTATTTT. The chain is built from TRBV5-1 and TRBJ2-3; 7 bases map to TRBD1. CDR1 and CDR2 from the germline V gene are SGHRS and YFSETQ. V trimming: 4 bases; J trimming: 3 bases; junction bases outside the gene matches: 14. This CDR3 comprises 17 residues.